Below, one T cell receptor beta chain is given with its context. Sequencing was performed with immunoSEQ multiplex PCR; in TCRdb, only in-frame clones are kept and a portion is missing. The table shows 200,000 to 300,000 clones, with 70% to 90% occurring only once. This record comes from a study of blood T cell repertoires in COVID-19. Study as a whole: Nucleic acid was either cDNA or gDNA, and it came from T cells, B-cell-depleted T cells, or PBMCs.

This CDR3 is 15 amino acids long. After removal of 4 bases from V and 3 bases from J, the junction contained 5 bases not matched to a gene. Per germline, CDR1 SGHRS and CDR2 YFSETQ. Sequences were obtained from peripheral blood. The V and J genes are TRBV5-1 and TRBJ2-1, with TRBD1 matching 9 bases. This TCR was recovered from a woman aged 45-65 years with acute or convalescent COVID-19. Written as DNA, the CDR3 is TGCGCCAGCAGCGTGGGACAGGGATTCTACAATGAGCAGTTCTTC. Protein: CASSVGQGFYNEQFF.